Below are 5 T cell receptor beta chains sequenced from a single sample in a study of cytomegalovirus exposure and HLA in healthy donors. In the PCR, 60 Vbeta and 13 Jbeta primers were used. Using immunoSEQ multiplex PCR, the repertoire was profiled, and TCRdb retains in-frame clones only, with some absent. The sample lists some 140,000 clones; 77% were seen once. Sequencing was performed on PBMCs. Receptors were obtained from a man between 25 and 39 years old in good health and CMV-seronegative.

This chain joins TRBV11-2 and TRBJ2-1; 9 bases map to TRBD2. Losses at the gene ends were 1 base for V and 2 bases for J; bases not matched to a gene: 3. The germline V gene has CDR1 SGHAT and CDR2 FQNNGV. The CDR3 is 16 amino acids. CDR3: CASSLGGRATYNEQFF. The DNA of the CDR3 is TGTGCCAGCAGCTTAGGCGGGAGGGCTACCTACAATGAGCAGTTCTTC.

The J gene is TRBJ1-1, the V gene TRBV27; D might be TRBD1 (5 bases). The V gene lost 4 bases and the J gene lost 5 bases, with 11 bases spanning the gap. There are 13 residues in the CDR3. Germline assignment: CDR1 MNHEY and CDR2 SMNVEV (reference sequence). CDR3 bases: TGTGCCAGCAGTTCGAAACAGGTAACTGAAGCTTTCTTT. Translated: CASSSKQVTEAFF.

This clone was seen a handful of times. The chain employs TRBV13 and TRBJ2-2, with D tentatively TRBD1 (5 bases). Trimming stripped 7 bases from V and 5 bases from J, with 20 bases between. Germline V gene lookup returns CDR1 PRHDT and CDR2 FYEKMQ (reference sequence). The CDR3 contains 16 residues. CDR3 sequence: CASTSINGRVTGELFF. The CDR3 DNA follows: TGTGCCAGCACCTCTATAAATGGCAGGGTGACCGGGGAGCTGTTTTTT.

The chain links TRBV29-1 to TRBJ1-5; 9 nucleotides match TRBD1. After removal of 6 bases from V and 0 bases from J, the junction contained 6 bases not matched to a gene. This CDR3 spans 15 amino acids. CDR1 SQVTM and CDR2 ANQGSEA come from the germline V gene. This CDR3 is CSVSGTGNSNQPQHF. CDR3 sequence (DNA): TGCAGCGTCTCCGGGACAGGGAATAGCAATCAGCCCCAGCATTTT.

The chain couples TRBV5-6 to TRBJ2-7; no definite D call. V dropped 0 bases and J dropped 4 bases, with 14 bases sitting between them. This CDR3 region has 15 residues. CDR1 is SGHDT, CDR2 YYEEEE, per germline. The CDR3 DNA is TGTGCCAGCAGCTTGGGGCCTTCCGGGTTATACGAGCAGTACTTC. Protein: CASSLGPSGLYEQYF.